What follows describes a single TCR beta chain. Methods used by the authors: For nucleated cells, counts were estimated from reference gene primer amplification. Sequencing used immunoSEQ multiplex PCR; TCRdb keeps in-frame clones, though not all of them. The V and J calls and the clone size are those of that table, but D and trimming were determined from the DNA. The top ten clones hold about 5% of a sample with fewer than 200,000 clones, approximately 95% of them seen once. This record comes from a study of blood T cell repertoires in COVID-19. At the level of the study: Samples representing acute and convalescent COVID-19 were sourced from the United States, Italy and Spain. Sample material is recorded as cDNA or gDNA derived from T cells, B-cell-depleted T cells, or PBMCs.

The trim removed 4 bases at V and 5 bases at J, leaving 6 bases unmatched. CDR3 size: 14 residues. Germline V gives CDR1 MNHEY, CDR2 SVGEGT. Sequenced sample: peripheral blood. The clonotype comes from a woman in her fifties or sixties with acute or convalescent COVID-19. The chain recombines TRBV6-2 or TRBV6-3 with TRBJ1-2, with TRBD1 matching 8 bases. The CDR3 coding sequence is TGTGCCAGCAGTTTGACAGGGGTAGGATATGGCTACACCTTC. Its translation: CASSLTGVGYGYTF.